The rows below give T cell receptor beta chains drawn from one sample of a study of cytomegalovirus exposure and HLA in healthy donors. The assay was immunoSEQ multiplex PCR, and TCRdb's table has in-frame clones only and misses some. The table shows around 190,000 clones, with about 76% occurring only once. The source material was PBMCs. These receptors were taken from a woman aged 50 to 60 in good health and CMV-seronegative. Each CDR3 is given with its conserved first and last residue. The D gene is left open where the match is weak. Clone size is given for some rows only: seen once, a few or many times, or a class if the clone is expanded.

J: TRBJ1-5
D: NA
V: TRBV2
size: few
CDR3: CASSAEGNQPQHF
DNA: TGTGCCAGCAGTGCGGAGGGCAATCAGCCCCAGCATTTT

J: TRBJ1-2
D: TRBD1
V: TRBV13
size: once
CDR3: CASSLGPRTGAPFYGYTF
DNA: TGTGCCAGCAGCTTAGGCCCGAGGACAGGGGCCCCCTTCTATGGCTACACCTTC

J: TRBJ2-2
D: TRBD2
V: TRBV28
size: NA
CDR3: CASSFSGLANTGELFF
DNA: TGTGCCAGCAGTTTTTCAGGACTAGCGAACACCGGGGAGCTGTTTTTT

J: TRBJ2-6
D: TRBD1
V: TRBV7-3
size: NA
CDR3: CASSLRTGSRGANVLTF
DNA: TGTGCCAGCAGCTTAAGGACAGGTTCTAGAGGGGCCAACGTCCTGACTTTC

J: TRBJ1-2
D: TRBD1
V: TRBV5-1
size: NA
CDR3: CASSLTPGQGLGYTF
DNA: TGCGCCAGCAGCTTGACCCCGGGACAGGGTTTAGGCTACACCTTC

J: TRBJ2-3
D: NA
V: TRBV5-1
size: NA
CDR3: CASSVAGKPGTDTQYF
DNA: TGCGCCAGCAGTGTTGCCGGGAAGCCAGGCACAGATACGCAGTATTTT

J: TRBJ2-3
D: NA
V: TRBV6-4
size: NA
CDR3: CASSVELAGTDTQYF
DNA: TGTGCCAGCAGTGTGGAACTAGCAGGTACAGATACGCAGTATTTT

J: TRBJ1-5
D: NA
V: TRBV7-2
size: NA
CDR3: CASSPRQVGNQPQHF
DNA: TGTGCCAGCAGCCCACGACAGGTCGGCAATCAGCCCCAGCATTTT

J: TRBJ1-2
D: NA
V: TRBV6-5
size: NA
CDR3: CASSTGMGYGYTF
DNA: TGTGCCAGCAGTACAGGGATGGGGTATGGCTACACCTTC

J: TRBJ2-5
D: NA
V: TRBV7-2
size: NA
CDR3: CASSLVGPETQYF
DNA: TGTGCCAGCAGCTTAGTTGGGCCAGAGACCCAGTACTTC

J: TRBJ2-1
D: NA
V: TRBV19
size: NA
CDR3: CASSIRQKSSYNEQFF
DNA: TGTGCCAGTAGTATCAGGCAAAAATCCTCCTACAATGAGCAGTTCTTC

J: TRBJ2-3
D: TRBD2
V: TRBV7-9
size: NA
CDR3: CASSLSSGRAVRDTQYF
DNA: TGTGCCAGCAGCTTATCTAGCGGGAGGGCCGTGAGAGATACGCAGTATTTT

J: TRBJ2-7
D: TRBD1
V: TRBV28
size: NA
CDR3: CASGTAKYEQYF
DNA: TGTGCCAGCGGGACAGCGAAATACGAGCAGTACTTC

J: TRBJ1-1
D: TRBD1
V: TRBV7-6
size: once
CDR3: CASSATGSRNTEAFF
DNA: TGTGCCAGCAGCGCGACAGGGAGTCGGAACACTGAAGCTTTCTTT

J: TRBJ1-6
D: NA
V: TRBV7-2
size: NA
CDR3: CASSRKGVSSYNSPLHF
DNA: TGTGCCAGCAGTCGTAAGGGGGTGTCCTCCTATAATTCACCCCTCCACTTT

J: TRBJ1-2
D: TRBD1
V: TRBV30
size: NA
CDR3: CAWSVKGAHYGYTF
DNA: TGTGCCTGGAGTGTAAAGGGGGCCCACTATGGCTACACCTTC

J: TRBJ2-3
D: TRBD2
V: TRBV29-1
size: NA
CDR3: CSVLRGGADTQYF
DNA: TGCAGCGTCCTCCGGGGGGGCGCAGATACGCAGTATTTT

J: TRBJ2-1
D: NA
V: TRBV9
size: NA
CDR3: CASSVLPSSYNEQFF
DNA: TGTGCCAGCAGCGTTCTCCCGAGCTCCTACAATGAGCAGTTCTTC

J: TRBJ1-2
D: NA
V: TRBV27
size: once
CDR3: CASSLGGMGYTF
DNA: TGTGCCAGCAGTTTAGGGGGGATGGGCTACACCTTC

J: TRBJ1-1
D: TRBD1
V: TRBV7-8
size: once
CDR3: CASSLRTGVNTEAFF
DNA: TGTGCCAGCAGCCTCCGGACAGGGGTGAACACTGAAGCTTTCTTT

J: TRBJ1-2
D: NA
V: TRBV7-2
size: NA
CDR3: CASSSQDGGYGYTF
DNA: TGTGCCAGCAGCTCCCAGGACGGGGGCTATGGCTACACCTTC

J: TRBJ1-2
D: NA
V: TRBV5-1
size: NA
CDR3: CASSLVGRQAFYGYTF
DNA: TGCGCCAGCAGCTTGGTAGGCAGACAAGCTTTCTATGGCTACACCTTC

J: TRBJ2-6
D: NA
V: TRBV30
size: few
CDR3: CAWSEGPGANVLTF
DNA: TGTGCCTGGAGTGAGGGGCCTGGGGCCAACGTCCTGACTTTC

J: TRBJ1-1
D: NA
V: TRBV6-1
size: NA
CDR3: CASSLQENTEAFF
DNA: TGTGCCAGCAGTTTACAGGAGAACACTGAAGCTTTCTTT

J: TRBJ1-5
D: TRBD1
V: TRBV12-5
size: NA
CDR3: CASGPGQGINQPQHF
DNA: TGTGCTAGTGGTCCCGGACAGGGGATCAATCAGCCCCAGCATTTT

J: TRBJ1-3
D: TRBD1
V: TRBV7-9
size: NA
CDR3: CASSRRDRKVSGNTIYF
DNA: TGTGCCAGCAGCCGCCGGGACAGAAAAGTCTCTGGAAACACCATATATTTT